Listed below are T cell receptor beta chains from one sample, sequenced in a study of identical twins. From the 5' RACE reads, TCRdb called clonotypes with MiXCR, one entry per CDR3 protein. Of roughly 250,000 distinct CDR3 sequences in the sample, about 7% are singletons; the top ten hold roughly 3.9%. These data are also associated with another study on yellow fever vaccine responses in identical twins.

The specimen sequenced was memory (CD45RO+) T cells sorted from blood. These receptors all come from a woman between 18 and 29 years old in good health. The CDR3 runs from the conserved cysteine through the conserved F or W. A D gene is named only where the DNA matches it firmly. The size field is filled for only some rows; it gives once, few, many or a size class.

j_call: TRBJ2-1; clone_size: few; d_call: .; v_call: TRBV12-3/TRBV12-4; cdr3_nt: TGTGCCAGCAGGGGGGTTGAGGGTGAGCAGTTCTTC; cdr3_aa: CASRGVEGEQFF
j_call: TRBJ2-1; clone_size: few; d_call: .; v_call: TRBV6-1; cdr3_nt: TGTGCCAGCAGTGAAGGAGACTACATCCAGTGGAATGAGCAGTTCTTC; cdr3_aa: CASSEGDYIQWNEQFF
j_call: TRBJ1-1; clone_size: .; d_call: .; v_call: TRBV3-1; cdr3_nt: TGTGCCAGCAGCCTGCCAGGCGGGGAATCCACTGAAGCTTTCTTT; cdr3_aa: CASSLPGGESTEAFF
j_call: TRBJ2-5; clone_size: .; d_call: TRBD1; v_call: TRBV29-1; cdr3_nt: TGCAGCGTAGGGACAGGGTTGTTGGAGACCCAGTACTTC; cdr3_aa: CSVGTGLLETQYF
j_call: TRBJ1-1; clone_size: .; d_call: .; v_call: TRBV20-1; cdr3_nt: TGCAGTGCAGTTCAGGTGAACACTGAAGCTTTCTTT; cdr3_aa: CSAVQVNTEAFF
j_call: TRBJ2-2; clone_size: many; d_call: .; v_call: TRBV12-3/TRBV12-4; cdr3_nt: TGTGCCAGCAGTCCCCGCAGGAACACCGGGGAGCTGTTTTTT; cdr3_aa: CASSPRRNTGELFF
j_call: TRBJ2-5; clone_size: few; d_call: .; v_call: TRBV29-1; cdr3_nt: TGCAGCGTTGAAGGCCCTGAGGCGGGGCAAGAGACCCAGTACTTC; cdr3_aa: CSVEGPEAGQETQYF
j_call: TRBJ2-3; clone_size: .; d_call: .; v_call: TRBV27; cdr3_nt: TGTGCCAGCATCATTGGGGATACGCAGTATTTT; cdr3_aa: CASIIGDTQYF
j_call: TRBJ2-1; clone_size: many; d_call: TRBD2; v_call: TRBV6-5; cdr3_nt: TGTGCCAGCAGTTACTCGCATCAGCGGGAGATGGCGTTCTTC; cdr3_aa: CASSYSHQREMAFF
j_call: TRBJ1-2; clone_size: few; d_call: TRBD1; v_call: TRBV27; cdr3_nt: TGTGCCAGCAGTCCGCTGACAGGGAGCTATGGCTACACCTTC; cdr3_aa: CASSPLTGSYGYTF
j_call: TRBJ2-1; clone_size: many; d_call: TRBD1; v_call: TRBV24-1; cdr3_nt: TGTGCCACCAGTCCCAGAGGGACAGGGAACTCCAATGAGCAGTTCTTC; cdr3_aa: CATSPRGTGNSNEQFF
j_call: TRBJ1-2; clone_size: .; d_call: TRBD1; v_call: TRBV4-1; cdr3_nt: TGCGCCAGCAGGCCGGGACAGGAGATCTATGGCTACACCTTC; cdr3_aa: CASRPGQEIYGYTF
j_call: TRBJ2-7; clone_size: few; d_call: .; v_call: TRBV3-1; cdr3_nt: TGTGCCAGCAGCCACTCAGGGAGATGGTCCTACGAGCAGTACTTC; cdr3_aa: CASSHSGRWSYEQYF
j_call: TRBJ2-4; clone_size: .; d_call: .; v_call: TRBV7-2; cdr3_nt: TGTGCCAGCAGCTCCAGCTCAGCGGACAAAAACATTCAGTACTTC; cdr3_aa: CASSSSSADKNIQYF
j_call: TRBJ2-3; clone_size: few; d_call: TRBD2; v_call: TRBV7-3; cdr3_nt: TGTGCCAGCAGCTTAATTCGGACTAGCGGGAATACGCAGTATTTT; cdr3_aa: CASSLIRTSGNTQYF
j_call: TRBJ1-5; clone_size: .; d_call: .; v_call: TRBV24-1; cdr3_nt: TGTGCCACCAGTGGACCCGGGACTAGCAATCAGCCCCAGCATTTT; cdr3_aa: CATSGPGTSNQPQHF
j_call: TRBJ2-5; clone_size: few; d_call: .; v_call: TRBV3-1; cdr3_nt: TGTGCCAGCAGCACCCGGGGGAGGGGGCCAACTCAAGAGACCCAGTACTTC; cdr3_aa: CASSTRGRGPTQETQYF
j_call: TRBJ1-5; clone_size: .; d_call: .; v_call: TRBV24-1; cdr3_nt: TGTGCCACCAGTGACCATGATCAGCCCCAGCATTTT; cdr3_aa: CATSDHDQPQHF
j_call: TRBJ1-1; clone_size: many; d_call: TRBD1; v_call: TRBV10-2; cdr3_nt: TGCGCCAGCAGCGAACAGGGGGCCCCGAACACTGAAGCTTTCTTT; cdr3_aa: CASSEQGAPNTEAFF
j_call: TRBJ2-4; clone_size: many; d_call: .; v_call: TRBV7-6; cdr3_nt: TGTGCCAGCAGCGAGGGACTTGCCAAAAACATTCAGTACTTC; cdr3_aa: CASSEGLAKNIQYF
j_call: TRBJ1-1; clone_size: .; d_call: .; v_call: TRBV7-9; cdr3_nt: TGTGCCAGCAGCTTAGCCGGAGGGAAGGGGGCTGAAGCTTTCTTT; cdr3_aa: CASSLAGGKGAEAFF
j_call: TRBJ2-3; clone_size: few; d_call: .; v_call: TRBV15; cdr3_nt: TGTGCCACCAGCGCCCGGGGGTCCACTAGCTTCGATACGCAGTATTTT; cdr3_aa: CATSARGSTSFDTQYF
j_call: TRBJ2-6; clone_size: few; d_call: .; v_call: TRBV6-5; cdr3_nt: TGTGCCAGCAGTTATAGGCCCTCTGGGGCCAACGTCCTGACTTTC; cdr3_aa: CASSYRPSGANVLTF
j_call: TRBJ1-2; clone_size: .; d_call: .; v_call: TRBV29-1; cdr3_nt: TGCAGCGGATACGGGACATGGGATGGCTACACCTTC; cdr3_aa: CSGYGTWDGYTF
j_call: TRBJ2-6; clone_size: .; d_call: .; v_call: TRBV15; cdr3_nt: TGTGCCACCAGCAGTGATGCTTCTGGGGCCAACGTCCTGACTTTC; cdr3_aa: CATSSDASGANVLTF
j_call: TRBJ2-3; clone_size: many; d_call: TRBD1; v_call: TRBV11-2; cdr3_nt: TGTGCCAGCAGCCCGTACAGGGGTAGGAACACAGATACGCAGTATTTT; cdr3_aa: CASSPYRGRNTDTQYF
j_call: TRBJ1-6; clone_size: few; d_call: .; v_call: TRBV4-1; cdr3_nt: TGCGCCAGCAGCTCCGGGACGCCTTTTTCACCCCTCCACTTT; cdr3_aa: CASSSGTPFSPLHF
j_call: TRBJ2-2; clone_size: many; d_call: .; v_call: TRBV12-3/TRBV12-4; cdr3_nt: TGTGCCAGCAGTCCTCGTTTAGGGCCTAAGAACACCGGGGAGCTGTTTTTT; cdr3_aa: CASSPRLGPKNTGELFF
j_call: TRBJ1-2; clone_size: few; d_call: TRBD1; v_call: TRBV28; cdr3_nt: TGTGCCAGCAGTTTTGATTGGACAGGGAACTATGGCTACACCTTC; cdr3_aa: CASSFDWTGNYGYTF
j_call: TRBJ2-5; clone_size: few; d_call: .; v_call: TRBV7-9; cdr3_nt: TGTGCCAGCAGCTTATCGGTTTTCGTGGAAGTGGAGACCCAGTACTTC; cdr3_aa: CASSLSVFVEVETQYF
j_call: TRBJ2-5; clone_size: .; d_call: .; v_call: TRBV5-1; cdr3_nt: TGCGCCAGCAGCTTGGACGGGAGCGGTGAGACCCAGTACTTC; cdr3_aa: CASSLDGSGETQYF
j_call: TRBJ2-3; clone_size: few; d_call: TRBD2; v_call: TRBV6-4; cdr3_nt: TGTGCCAGCAGTGACGCGACTAGCGGGGAGGTAGATACGCAGTATTTT; cdr3_aa: CASSDATSGEVDTQYF
j_call: TRBJ1-2; clone_size: many; d_call: .; v_call: TRBV29-1; cdr3_nt: TGCAGCGTAGGGACCCCTAACTATGGCTACACCTTC; cdr3_aa: CSVGTPNYGYTF
j_call: TRBJ1-3; clone_size: few; d_call: TRBD1; v_call: TRBV5-1; cdr3_nt: TGCGCCAGCAGCTTGGCCGGACAGGGATTGCAAGCCATATATTTT; cdr3_aa: CASSLAGQGLQAIYF
j_call: TRBJ2-1; clone_size: .; d_call: TRBD2; v_call: TRBV6-4; cdr3_nt: TGTGCCAGCAGTGACTCAGCGGGGGGGGCTTTTGAGCAGTTCTTC; cdr3_aa: CASSDSAGGAFEQFF
j_call: TRBJ2-2; clone_size: many; d_call: .; v_call: TRBV5-1; cdr3_nt: TGCGCCAGCAGCTTGCCGTCAGCGAACACCGGGGAGCTGTTTTTT; cdr3_aa: CASSLPSANTGELFF
j_call: TRBJ2-1; clone_size: few; d_call: .; v_call: TRBV2; cdr3_nt: TGTACCAGCAGTTTTCTGGCTTTTAGGGTGGGTGGATACAATGAGCAGTTCTTC; cdr3_aa: CTSSFLAFRVGGYNEQFF
j_call: TRBJ2-1; clone_size: .; d_call: .; v_call: TRBV21-1; cdr3_nt: TGTGCCAGCAGCAAAGGGACTAGCAATGAGCAGTTCTTC; cdr3_aa: CASSKGTSNEQFF
j_call: TRBJ2-2; clone_size: many; d_call: .; v_call: TRBV7-3; cdr3_nt: TGTGCCAGCAGCTTAATGGGATTAACCGGGGAGCTGTTTTTT; cdr3_aa: CASSLMGLTGELFF
j_call: TRBJ2-2; clone_size: many; d_call: TRBD1; v_call: TRBV10-3; cdr3_nt: TGTGCCATTGAAGGACAGGGGAACACCGGGGAGCTGTTTTTT; cdr3_aa: CAIEGQGNTGELFF
j_call: TRBJ1-1; clone_size: many; d_call: .; v_call: TRBV20-1; cdr3_nt: TGCAGTGCTAGTGGTCAGACGCAATTCACTGAAGCTTTCTTT; cdr3_aa: CSASGQTQFTEAFF
j_call: TRBJ2-1; clone_size: .; d_call: .; v_call: TRBV2; cdr3_nt: TGTGCCAGCAGAGAGGACACAGGGATTAACAATGAGCAGTTCTTC; cdr3_aa: CASREDTGINNEQFF
j_call: TRBJ2-5; clone_size: few; d_call: TRBD2; v_call: TRBV20-1; cdr3_nt: TGCAGTGCTAGGCCTCCTAGCGGGCGAGAGACCCAGTACTTC; cdr3_aa: CSARPPSGRETQYF
j_call: TRBJ2-1; clone_size: few; d_call: .; v_call: TRBV29-1; cdr3_nt: TGCAGCGGGACGGTCGGAGGTGAGCAGTTCTTC; cdr3_aa: CSGTVGGEQFF
j_call: TRBJ1-1; clone_size: few; d_call: .; v_call: TRBV12-3/TRBV12-4; cdr3_nt: TGTGCCAGCAGTGCCGGGATCACTCGGGCTTTCTTT; cdr3_aa: CASSAGITRAFF
j_call: TRBJ1-5; clone_size: few; d_call: .; v_call: TRBV7-2; cdr3_nt: TGTGCCAGCAGCTGGTCGAACAATCAGCCCCAGCATTTT; cdr3_aa: CASSWSNNQPQHF
j_call: TRBJ2-4; clone_size: .; d_call: .; v_call: TRBV12-3/TRBV12-4; cdr3_nt: TGTGCCAGCAGTTTGGAATGGACGGTAGCCAAAAACATTCAGTACTTC; cdr3_aa: CASSLEWTVAKNIQYF
j_call: TRBJ1-1; clone_size: many; d_call: .; v_call: TRBV5-1; cdr3_nt: TGCGCCAGCAGCTTGGGCCAGTTCCCGAGGGCTGAAGCTTTCTTT; cdr3_aa: CASSLGQFPRAEAFF
j_call: TRBJ1-6; clone_size: .; d_call: .; v_call: TRBV4-1; cdr3_nt: TGCGCCAGCAGCCAAGGCAGGGATCTGGAATCACCCCTCCACTTT; cdr3_aa: CASSQGRDLESPLHF
j_call: TRBJ2-2; clone_size: few; d_call: .; v_call: TRBV5-1; cdr3_nt: TGCGCCAGCAGCGTGGGGGAGTTGATAGTTGCCGGGGAGCTGTTTTTT; cdr3_aa: CASSVGELIVAGELFF
j_call: TRBJ2-1; clone_size: many; d_call: TRBD2; v_call: TRBV3-1; cdr3_nt: TGTGCCAGCAGCCAGTCTAGCGGGGGGGCGGTTGAGCAGTTCTTC; cdr3_aa: CASSQSSGGAVEQFF
j_call: TRBJ1-1; clone_size: .; d_call: .; v_call: TRBV18; cdr3_nt: TGTGCCAGCTCACCTACTAGGGGGTCGGGGAACACTGAAGCTTTCTTT; cdr3_aa: CASSPTRGSGNTEAFF